The clone carrying this TCR beta chain has more than one count but fewer than ten. Its specificity is unknown. After constant-region reverse-primer amplification, full-length variable regions underwent semi-nested PCR with Nested Universal Primer A. TCRdb reanalysed the 5' RACE reads using MiXCR and keeps one entry per CDR3 protein. The table lists under 45,000 distinct CDR3 sequences, around 20% of them singletons. General study findings and limits: Tumor Tregs overlapped most with tumor, then blood, naive CD4+ cells. Whole repertoires were not studied in the larger cohort, only one V-J beta rearrangement. Tumor memory CD4+ T cell TCR gene usage clustered with blood and lymph node memory CD4+ cells and lymph node naive CD4+ cells.

The sorted Tregs were CD4+CD25+CD127-/low cells. The specimen sequenced was Tregs sorted from blood. The source is a female donor with breast cancer.

The CDR3 DNA reads TGTGCCAGCACGGGACCGGGACAGAGTATCCACAATGAGCAGTTCTTC. This encodes CASTGPGQSIHNEQFF. V is TRBV2 and J is TRBJ2-1, with 7 bases fitting TRBD1. The CDR3 contains 16 residues. Germline V lookup: CDR1 SNHLY, CDR2 FYNNEI. The junction had 14 bases not matched to a gene; V was cut back by 7 bases and J by 5 bases.